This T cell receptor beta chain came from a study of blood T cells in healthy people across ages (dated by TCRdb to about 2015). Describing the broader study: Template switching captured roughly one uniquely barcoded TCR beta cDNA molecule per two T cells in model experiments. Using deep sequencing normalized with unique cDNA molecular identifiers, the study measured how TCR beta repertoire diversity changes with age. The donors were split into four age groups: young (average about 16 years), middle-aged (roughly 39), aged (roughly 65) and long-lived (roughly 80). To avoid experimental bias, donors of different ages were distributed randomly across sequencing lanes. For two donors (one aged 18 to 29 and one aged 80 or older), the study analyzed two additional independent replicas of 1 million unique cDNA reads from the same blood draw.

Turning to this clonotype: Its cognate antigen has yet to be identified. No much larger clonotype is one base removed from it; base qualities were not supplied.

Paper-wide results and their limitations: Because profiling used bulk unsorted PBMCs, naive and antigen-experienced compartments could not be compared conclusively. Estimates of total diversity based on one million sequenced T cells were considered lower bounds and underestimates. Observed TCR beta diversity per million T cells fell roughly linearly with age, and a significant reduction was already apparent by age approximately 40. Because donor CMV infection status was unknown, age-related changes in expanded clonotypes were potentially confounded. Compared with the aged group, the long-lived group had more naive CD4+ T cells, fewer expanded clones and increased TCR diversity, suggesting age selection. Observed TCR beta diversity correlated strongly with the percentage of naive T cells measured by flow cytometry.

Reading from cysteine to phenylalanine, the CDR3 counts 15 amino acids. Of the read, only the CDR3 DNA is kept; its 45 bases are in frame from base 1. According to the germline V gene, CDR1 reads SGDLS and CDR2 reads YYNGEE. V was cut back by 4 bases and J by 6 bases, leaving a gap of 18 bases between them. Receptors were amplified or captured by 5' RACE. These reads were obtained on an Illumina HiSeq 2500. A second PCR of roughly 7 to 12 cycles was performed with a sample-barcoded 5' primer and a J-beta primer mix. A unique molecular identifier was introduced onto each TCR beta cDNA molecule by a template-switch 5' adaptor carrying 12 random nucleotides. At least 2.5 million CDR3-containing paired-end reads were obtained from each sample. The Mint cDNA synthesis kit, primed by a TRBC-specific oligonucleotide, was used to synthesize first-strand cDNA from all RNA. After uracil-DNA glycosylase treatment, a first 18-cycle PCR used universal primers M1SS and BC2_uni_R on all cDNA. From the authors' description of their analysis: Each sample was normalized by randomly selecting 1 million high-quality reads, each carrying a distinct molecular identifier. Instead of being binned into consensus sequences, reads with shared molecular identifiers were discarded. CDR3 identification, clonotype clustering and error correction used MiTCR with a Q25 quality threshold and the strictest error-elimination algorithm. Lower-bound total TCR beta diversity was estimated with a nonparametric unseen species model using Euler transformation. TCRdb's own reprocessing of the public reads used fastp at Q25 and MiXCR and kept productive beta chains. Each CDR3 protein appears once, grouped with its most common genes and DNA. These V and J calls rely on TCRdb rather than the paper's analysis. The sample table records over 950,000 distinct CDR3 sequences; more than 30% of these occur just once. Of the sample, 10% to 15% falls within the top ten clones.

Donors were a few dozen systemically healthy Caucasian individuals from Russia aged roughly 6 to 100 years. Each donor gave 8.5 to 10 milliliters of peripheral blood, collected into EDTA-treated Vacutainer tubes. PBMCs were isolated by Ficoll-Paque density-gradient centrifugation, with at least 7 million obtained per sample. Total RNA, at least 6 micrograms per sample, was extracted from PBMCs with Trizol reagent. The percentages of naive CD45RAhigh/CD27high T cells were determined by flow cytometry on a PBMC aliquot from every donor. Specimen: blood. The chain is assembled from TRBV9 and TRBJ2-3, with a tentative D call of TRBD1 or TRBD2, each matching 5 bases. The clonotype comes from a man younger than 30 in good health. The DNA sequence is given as TGTGCCAGCAGCACCGGGACCGAATTCCCTGATACGCAGTATTTT. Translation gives CASSTGTEFPDTQYF.